These 11 T cell receptor beta chains originate from one sample sequenced in a study of shared clonotypes between healthy human individuals (dated by TCRdb to about 2020). Library construction relied on the immunoSEQ multiplex PCR assay. Held by TCRdb, this immuneACCESS table contains in-frame sequences only and omits some clones. Under half of the omission traces to an unresolved V gene where checked; the cause of the rest is unknown. Counted in this sample were 1.4 million or so clones; just under 99% of them appeared once. The ten largest clonotypes hold roughly 0.36% of the sample. Sample: naive CD4+ T cells sorted from blood. Sample cell subset or site, as interpreted from the label and publication: CD45RA+ positively selected. Receptors originate from a man aged 25-45 years in good health.

The chain is built from TRBV19 and TRBJ2-5; D gene uncertain. Germline CDR1 reads LNHDA; CDR2 reads SQIVND (reference sequence). CDR3 size: 13 residues. V shed 3 bases and J shed 4 bases, with 9 bases lying between them. DNA of the CDR3: TGTGCCAGTAGTATGCTGGACGGAGAGACCCAGTACTTC. This gives the protein CASSMLDGETQYF.

This clone has only one observation. The chain has TRBV11-2 and TRBJ1-5, with a weak D call TRBD1 (5 bases). Trimming took 2 bases from V and 3 from J, leaving 14 bases between them. CDR1 SGHAT and CDR2 FQNNGV come from the germline V gene. CDR3 length: 16 residues. In DNA, the CDR3 is TGTGCCAGCAGCTTATTGGGAGTCGGGGCCAATCAGCCCCAGCATTTT. It yields the protein CASSLLGVGANQPQHF.

Only a few counts were recorded for this clone. Distinct nucleotide sequences in the sample also encode this CDR3. V usage is TRBV5-1 and J usage is TRBJ1-1; no firm D call. V was trimmed by 1 base and J by 2 bases, leaving 0 bases between them. This CDR3 region has 11 residues. The V gene's germline CDR1 is SGHRS and CDR2 YFSETQ. CDR3 DNA: TGCGCCAGCAGCTTGAACACTGAAGCTTTCTTT. Encoded protein: CASSLNTEAFF.

CDR3 region: CSASKTYEQYF. The CDR3 nucleotides are TGCAGTGCTTCTAAAACCTACGAGCAGTACTTC. V and J are TRBV20-1 and TRBJ2-7; D gene unclear. CDR3 size: 11 residues. Germline V gives CDR1 DFQATT, CDR2 SNEGSKA (reference sequence). Trimming removed 5 bases at V and 2 bases at J, with 7 bases between.

This chain uses TRBV7-9 with TRBJ1-3; possibly TRBD1 for D (5 bases). There are 18 residues in the CDR3. Trimming pared 1 base from V and 0 bases from J, leaving 16 bases between. Germline lookup yields CDR1 SEHNR and CDR2 FQNEAQ (reference sequence). For the CDR3, the DNA is TGTGCCAGCAGCTTAGGACAGTTTCAGTTGAGCTCTGGAAACACCATATATTTT. Its protein product is CASSLGQFQLSSGNTIYF. The whole variable domain, filled in from reference TRBV7-9 and TRBJ1-3, reads DTGVSQNPRHKITKRGQNVTFRCDPISEHNRLYWYRQTLGQGPEFLTYFQNEAQLEKSRLLSDRFSAERPKGSFSTLEIQRTEQGDSAMYLCASSLGQFQLSSGNTIYFGEGSWLTVV.

The rearrangement joins TRBV6-5 to TRBJ1-1; 7 bases map to TRBD1. Per germline, CDR1 MNHEY and CDR2 SVGAGI. V lost 4 bases, J lost 5 bases, and 10 bases stayed unmatched. This CDR3 is 15 amino acids long. The CDR3 here is CASSLRPGQRTEAFF. CDR3 nucleotide sequence: TGTGCCAGCAGTTTACGCCCGGGACAGCGTACTGAAGCTTTCTTT.

V gene TRBV7-9 combines with J gene TRBJ1-2; a possible D gene is TRBD1 (6 bases). The CDR3 is made up of 15 amino acids. Trimming took off 2 bases at V and 4 bases at J, with 14 bases between the two ends. Germline values: CDR1 SEHNR, CDR2 FQNEAQ (reference sequence). The CDR3 loop is CASSLTGPGFYGYTF. The CDR3 bases are TGTGCCAGCAGCTTAACAGGGCCCGGTTTCTATGGCTACACCTTC.

The J gene is TRBJ2-1, the V gene TRBV11-2, with D hard to call. The germline gives CDR1 SGHAT, CDR2 FQNNGV. The CDR3 has 13 residues. The V gene lost 1 base and the J gene lost 6 bases, with 7 bases spanning the gap. The chain's CDR3 is CASSLGMGNEQFF. Written as DNA, the CDR3 is TGTGCCAGCAGCTTAGGGATGGGCAATGAGCAGTTCTTC. Full variable domain (missing parts from reference TRBV11-2 and TRBJ2-1): EAGVAQSPRYKIIEKRQSVAFWCNPISGHATLYWYQQILGQGPKLLIQFQNNGVVDDSQLPKDRFSAERLKGVDSTLKIQPAKLEDSAVYLCASSLGMGNEQFFGPGTRLTVL.

J is TRBJ2-1 and V is TRBV5-5, with D maybe TRBD2 (6 bases). CDR1 SGHKS and CDR2 YYEKEE come from the germline V gene (reference sequence). V lost 1 base to trimming and J lost 6 bases, with 8 bases between them. The CDR3 is 13 amino acids. The chain's CDR3 is CASSLMGGNEQFF. The CDR3 DNA reads TGTGCCAGCAGCTTGATGGGGGGCAATGAGCAGTTCTTC.

Comment on this clone: This same CDR3 is encoded by further DNA sequences in the sample. V and J are TRBV2 and TRBJ2-2; 7 bases are a match to TRBD2. The CDR3 has 15 amino acids. CDR1 and CDR2 (germline): SNHLY, FYNNEI. V lost 3 bases to trimming and J lost 2 bases; unmatched junction nucleotides: 3. The CDR3 loop reads CASSEEGLNTGELFF. In DNA form, the CDR3 reads TGTGCCAGCAGTGAGGAGGGACTAAACACCGGGGAGCTGTTTTTT.

J is TRBJ2-6 and V is TRBV5-5; the D is unclear. Trimming removed 4 bases at V and 0 bases at J, with 23 bases between. Germline CDR1 is SGHKS and CDR2 is YYEKEE (reference sequence). The CDR3 spans 20 residues. DNA of the CDR3: TGTGCCAGCAGCATAGGTAGGAGTTCCTCTTCGACCTCTGGGGCCAACGTCCTGACTTTC. This gives the protein CASSIGRSSSSTSGANVLTF.